This T cell receptor (beta chain) derives from a study of T cell repertoires in aging, cancer and after chemotherapy. Study as a whole: Clear clonal overlap appeared across healthy donor samples taken over several months to years. Roughly 8.8 million TCR reads made up the full dataset. Broader study findings: Compared with age-matched healthy donors, untreated hematological or solid cancer patients showed higher blood TCR clonality. Across the chemotherapy interval, each cancer cohort showed higher median generation probability, suggesting thymic rebound.

The template was genomic DNA from peripheral blood, not RNA. V gave up 4 bases and J gave up 4 bases, with 7 bases separating them. The CDR3 sequence is 11 residues long. Germline CDR1 SQVTM, CDR2 ANQGSEA. A mixed TRB-A/B primer pool amplified rearranged TRB by multiplex touch-down PCR. Each CDR3 protein gets one entry after TCRdb re-called the multiplex PCR reads with MiXCR. The sample lists about 13,000 distinct CDR3 sequences; approximately 40% were seen once. Judged by abundance, this clonotype is medium-sized. The antigen is unknown. Source material: blood. V is TRBV29-1 and J is TRBJ1-1; no firm D call. The clonotype originates from a human donor in good health. The donor label of this sample is uncertain. The DNA for the CDR3 is TGCAGCGTTGGGAGGTCCACTGAAGCTTTCTTT. Translation: CSVGRSTEAFF.